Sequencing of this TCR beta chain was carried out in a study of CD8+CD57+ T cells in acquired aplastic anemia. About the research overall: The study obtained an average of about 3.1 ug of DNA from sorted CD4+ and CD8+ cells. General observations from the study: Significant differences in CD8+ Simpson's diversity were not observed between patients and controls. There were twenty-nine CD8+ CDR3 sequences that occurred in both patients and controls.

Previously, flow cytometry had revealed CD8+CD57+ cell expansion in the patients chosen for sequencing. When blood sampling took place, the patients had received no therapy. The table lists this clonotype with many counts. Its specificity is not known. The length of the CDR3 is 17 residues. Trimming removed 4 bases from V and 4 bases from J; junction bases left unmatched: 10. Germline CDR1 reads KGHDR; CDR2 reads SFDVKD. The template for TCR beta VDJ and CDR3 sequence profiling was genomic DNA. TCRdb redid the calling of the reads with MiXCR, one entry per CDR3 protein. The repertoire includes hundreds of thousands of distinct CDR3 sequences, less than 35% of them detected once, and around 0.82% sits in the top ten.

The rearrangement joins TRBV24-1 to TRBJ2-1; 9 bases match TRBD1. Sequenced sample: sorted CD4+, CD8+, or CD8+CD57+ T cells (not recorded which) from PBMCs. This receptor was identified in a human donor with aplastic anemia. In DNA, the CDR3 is TGTGCCACCAGTGACGGGACAGGGAGGCTCCCTTACAATGAGCAGTTCTTC. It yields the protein CATSDGTGRLPYNEQFF.